This T cell receptor (beta chain) was obtained from a study of cytomegalovirus exposure and HLA in healthy donors. The wider study: An earlier analysis found 110 million or so unique TCR beta sequences from around 180 million T cells. Points from the study as a whole: More clonal expansion characterized HLA-associated TCR beta chains than equally common others in a later analysis. A later analysis showed TCR association rates differing by HLA locus, peaking at DRB1 and lowest at HLA-C. A few V segments could not be told apart, such as TRBV6-2 and TRBV6-3, and were left out.

The PCR used 60 Vbeta and 13 Jbeta primers. Sequencing used immunoSEQ multiplex PCR; TCRdb keeps in-frame clones, though not all of them. The data show just over 150,000 clones, 75% to 90% seen once. Germline CDR1 SNHLY, CDR2 FYNNEI. The CDR3 has 12 amino acids. V was trimmed by 2 bases and J by 8 bases, leaving 10 bases between them. The sample holds a few counts of this clone. Its antigen is undetermined. This clonotype was sampled from a male donor in good health and CMV-seropositive. The sequenced sample was PBMCs. This sequence joins TRBV2 and TRBJ2-7, with a tentative D call TRBD2 (5 bases). In DNA form, the CDR3 reads TGTGCCAGCAGTGAAAGGGAGAACAAGCAGTACTTC. Its protein is CASSERENKQYF.